The rows below give T cell receptor beta chains drawn from one sample of a study of molecular identifiers for immune sequencing clone quantification. TCRdb used MiXCR to reprocess the PCR reads, holding one entry per CDR3 protein. The table has just under 650,000 distinct CDR3 sequences, approximately 20% seen once. The specimen sequenced was naive CD8+ T cells from blood, with Jurkat cell RNA spiked in. The receptors originated from a human donor in good health. Some libraries in this study had Jurkat cell RNA spiked in. CDR3s include the opening cysteine and the closing phenylalanine or tryptophan. The D gene is left open where the match is weak. The listing skips clone size in some rows; elsewhere it reads once, few, many or a size class.

D: TRBD2; size: .; J: TRBJ2-2; V: TRBV6-2/TRBV6-3; DNA: TGTGCCAGCAGTTTCCTAGCGGGAGCCGGGGAGCTGTTTTTT; CDR3: CASSFLAGAGELFF
D: TRBD2; size: .; J: TRBJ2-3; V: TRBV4-1; DNA: TGCGCCAGCAGCCAAGTAATGTCTAGCGGGAGAGTTGGGGGAAGCACAGATACGCAGTATTTT; CDR3: CASSQVMSSGRVGGSTDTQYF
D: TRBD2; size: many; J: TRBJ2-7; V: TRBV20-1; DNA: TGCAGTGCTAGAGCCTTCGACGGAGGCGGGAGCTCCTACGAGCAGTACTTC; CDR3: CSARAFDGGGSSYEQYF
D: .; size: many; J: TRBJ2-7; V: TRBV27; DNA: TGTGCCAGCAGTCCCGGGCAGGTAGCCTACGAGCAGTACTTC; CDR3: CASSPGQVAYEQYF
D: .; size: .; J: TRBJ2-7; V: TRBV28; DNA: TGTGCCAGCAGTTTACGCGGCGGGATAATCCACGAGCAGTACTTC; CDR3: CASSLRGGIIHEQYF
D: .; size: many; J: TRBJ1-5; V: TRBV6-2/TRBV6-3; DNA: TGTGCCAGCAGTTCTCCAGCCAGGAACCTTTATAGCAATCAGCCCCAGCATTTT; CDR3: CASSSPARNLYSNQPQHF
D: TRBD1; size: many; J: TRBJ1-5; V: TRBV12-3/TRBV12-4; DNA: TGTGCCAGCAGTCCAAGCCGGGACAGGGAGCGAAGGCCCCAGCATTTT; CDR3: CASSPSRDRERRPQHF
D: .; size: many; J: TRBJ1-1; V: TRBV7-3; DNA: TGTGCCAGCAGCTTCAATAAGGGAACTGAAGCTTTCTTT; CDR3: CASSFNKGTEAFF
D: .; size: many; J: TRBJ2-7; V: TRBV2; DNA: TGTGCCAGCAGTGATTTTCCTAGCCCGAGCTCCTACGAGCAGTACTTC; CDR3: CASSDFPSPSSYEQYF
D: TRBD1; size: many; J: TRBJ2-3; V: TRBV30; DNA: TGTGCCTGGAGTGTGGCAGGGGGTATCACAGATACGCAGTATTTT; CDR3: CAWSVAGGITDTQYF
D: .; size: many; J: TRBJ1-4; V: TRBV4-1; DNA: TGCGCCAGCAGCCAAGCTTTGACTGCAACTAATGAAAAACTGTTTTTT; CDR3: CASSQALTATNEKLFF
D: TRBD1; size: few; J: TRBJ2-7; V: TRBV6-2/TRBV6-3; DNA: TGTGCCAGCAGTTACGGGACAGGGCGACACTACGAGCAGTACTTC; CDR3: CASSYGTGRHYEQYF
D: .; size: .; J: TRBJ2-2; V: TRBV4-1; DNA: TGCGCCAGCAGTCGAGGGGACGGAGGGTGGACCGGGGAGCTGTTTTTT; CDR3: CASSRGDGGWTGELFF
D: .; size: few; J: TRBJ2-7; V: TRBV14; DNA: TGTGCCAGCAGCCAAGTGCTGGGAAGCGAGCAGTACTTC; CDR3: CASSQVLGSEQYF
D: TRBD1; size: few; J: TRBJ2-5; V: TRBV6-5; DNA: TGTGCCAGCAGTGAGGGGGACAGCCAAGAGACCCAGTACTTC; CDR3: CASSEGDSQETQYF
D: TRBD1; size: few; J: TRBJ2-2; V: TRBV28; DNA: TGTGCCAGCACCCCCGGGACAGGGGGCACCGGGGAGCTGTTTTTT; CDR3: CASTPGTGGTGELFF
D: .; size: many; J: TRBJ1-5; V: TRBV4-3; DNA: TGCGCCAGCAGCCAAGATATGGGGGGTCAGCCCCAGCATTTT; CDR3: CASSQDMGGQPQHF
D: TRBD1; size: many; J: TRBJ2-7; V: TRBV20-1; DNA: TGCAGTGCTAGAGACGGGACAGGGGGCCAGTACGAGCAGTACTTC; CDR3: CSARDGTGGQYEQYF
D: .; size: few; J: TRBJ2-1; V: TRBV9; DNA: TGTGCCAGCAGCGTAAGTGGGCGCGAGGACAATGAGCAGTTCTTC; CDR3: CASSVSGREDNEQFF
D: TRBD1; size: many; J: TRBJ1-1; V: TRBV27; DNA: TGTGCCGTCCGAGACAGGGGGAACACTGAAGCTTTCTTT; CDR3: CAVRDRGNTEAFF
D: TRBD1; size: many; J: TRBJ1-1; V: TRBV7-9; DNA: TGTGCCAGCAGCGGTGCGGGACAGCCGAACACTGAAGCTTTCTTT; CDR3: CASSGAGQPNTEAFF
D: TRBD2; size: many; J: TRBJ2-2; V: TRBV27; DNA: TGTGCCAGCAGTTGGGACGCGGGAGTTACCGGGGAGCTGTTTTTT; CDR3: CASSWDAGVTGELFF
D: TRBD2; size: many; J: TRBJ2-1; V: TRBV27; DNA: TGTGCCAGCACCCGAGGTATTGGGGGAGGGGAGCAGTTCTTC; CDR3: CASTRGIGGGEQFF
D: .; size: few; J: TRBJ2-7; V: TRBV6-5; DNA: TGTGCCAGCAGTTACGGGGGACCGCGCTACGAGCAGTACTTC; CDR3: CASSYGGPRYEQYF
D: TRBD1; size: many; J: TRBJ1-1; V: TRBV5-8; DNA: TGTGCCAGCAGCATCGGACAGGAGGACATCCTGAACACTGAAGCTTTCTTT; CDR3: CASSIGQEDILNTEAFF
D: .; size: many; J: TRBJ2-3; V: TRBV7-9; DNA: TGTGCCAGCAGCCCCACGACAGGACCCAACACAGATACGCAGTATTTT; CDR3: CASSPTTGPNTDTQYF
D: TRBD2; size: many; J: TRBJ2-2; V: TRBV6-1; DNA: TGTGCCAGCAGTGAAGGGACTAGCGTCCCCGGGGAGCTGTTTTTT; CDR3: CASSEGTSVPGELFF
D: .; size: many; J: TRBJ2-3; V: TRBV18; DNA: TGTGCCAGCTCACCCCCAGGAAAAAGCACAGATACGCAGTATTTT; CDR3: CASSPPGKSTDTQYF
D: .; size: .; J: TRBJ1-2; V: TRBV20-1; DNA: TGCGCGGGGGCTGGCGGCTACACCTTC; CDR3: CAGAGGYTF
D: .; size: many; J: TRBJ1-6; V: TRBV24-1; DNA: TGTGCCACCCCTGGCGGCGGGAAGAATTCACCCCTCCACTTT; CDR3: CATPGGGKNSPLHF
D: TRBD1; size: many; J: TRBJ1-1; V: TRBV5-1; DNA: TGCGCCAGCAGCTTGGACAGGGGAGCCACTGAAGCTTTCTTT; CDR3: CASSLDRGATEAFF
D: TRBD1; size: many; J: TRBJ1-2; V: TRBV3-1; DNA: TGTGCCAGCAGCCATGGGGACAGGGGAATCTTTGGCTACACCTTC; CDR3: CASSHGDRGIFGYTF
D: .; size: many; J: TRBJ2-7; V: TRBV27; DNA: TGTGCCAGCAGTTTTTCAGACAGGCCCTACGAGCAGTACTTC; CDR3: CASSFSDRPYEQYF
D: TRBD2; size: .; J: TRBJ2-3; V: TRBV29-1; DNA: TGCAGCGCTGGCGGCCCTAGCGGGGCGACAGATACGCAGTATTTT; CDR3: CSAGGPSGATDTQYF
D: TRBD2; size: many; J: TRBJ2-7; V: TRBV10-3; DNA: TGTGCCATCAGGCTAGCGGGAGGAGACCAGTACTTC; CDR3: CAIRLAGGDQYF
D: .; size: many; J: TRBJ2-3; V: TRBV14; DNA: TGTGCCAGCAGCCAAGGACCCGGGACAGATACGCAGTATTTT; CDR3: CASSQGPGTDTQYF
D: .; size: many; J: TRBJ2-1; V: TRBV5-4; DNA: TGTGCCAGCAGCTTTTGGTCCACTAGCTCGGATGAGCAGTTCTTC; CDR3: CASSFWSTSSDEQFF
D: TRBD2; size: few; J: TRBJ2-7; V: TRBV15; DNA: TGTGCCACCAGCAGAGGGGCTAGCGGGACGTACGAGCAGTACTTC; CDR3: CATSRGASGTYEQYF
D: .; size: few; J: TRBJ1-5; V: TRBV7-9; DNA: TGTGCCAGCAGCTCGTCGGGTGGGGACAATCAGCCCCAGCATTTT; CDR3: CASSSSGGDNQPQHF
D: TRBD1; size: .; J: TRBJ1-6; V: TRBV7-4; DNA: TGTGCCAGCAGCTTAGGGGACAGGGTCGCCTATAATTCACCCCTCCACTTT; CDR3: CASSLGDRVAYNSPLHF
D: .; size: many; J: TRBJ2-4; V: TRBV19; DNA: TGTGCCAGTAGTTGGTTAGCCGGGGGTATGGACATTCAGTACTTC; CDR3: CASSWLAGGMDIQYF
D: .; size: many; J: TRBJ2-7; V: TRBV30; DNA: TGTGCCTGGAGTGTACAGGGCGATCCCCACGAGCAGTACTTC; CDR3: CAWSVQGDPHEQYF
D: TRBD2; size: .; J: TRBJ2-7; V: TRBV19; DNA: TGTGCCAGTAGTTGGGCTAGCGGGAGTCACGAGCAGTACTTC; CDR3: CASSWASGSHEQYF
D: .; size: .; J: TRBJ2-7; V: TRBV27; DNA: TGTGCCAGCAGTCCTATAACAGGGAGACACTCCTACGAGCAGTACTTC; CDR3: CASSPITGRHSYEQYF